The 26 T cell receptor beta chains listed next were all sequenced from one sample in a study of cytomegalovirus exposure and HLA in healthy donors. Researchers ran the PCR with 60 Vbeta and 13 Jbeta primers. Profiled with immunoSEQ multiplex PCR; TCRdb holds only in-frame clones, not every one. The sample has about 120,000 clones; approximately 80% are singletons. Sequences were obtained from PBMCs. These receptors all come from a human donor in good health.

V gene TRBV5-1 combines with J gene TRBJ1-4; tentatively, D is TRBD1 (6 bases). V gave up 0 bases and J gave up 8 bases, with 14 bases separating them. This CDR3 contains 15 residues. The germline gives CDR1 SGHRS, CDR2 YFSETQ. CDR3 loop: CASSLEWGRGEKLFF. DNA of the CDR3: TGCGCCAGCAGCTTGGAATGGGGGCGAGGAGAAAAACTGTTTTTT.

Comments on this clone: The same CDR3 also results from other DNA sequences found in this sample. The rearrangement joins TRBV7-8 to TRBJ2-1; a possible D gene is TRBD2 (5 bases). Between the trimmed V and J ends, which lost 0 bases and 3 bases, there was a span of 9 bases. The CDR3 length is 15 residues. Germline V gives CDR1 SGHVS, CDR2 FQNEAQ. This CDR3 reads CASSLAAGNYNEQFF. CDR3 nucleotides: TGTGCCAGCAGCTTAGCGGCGGGTAACTACAATGAGCAGTTCTTC.

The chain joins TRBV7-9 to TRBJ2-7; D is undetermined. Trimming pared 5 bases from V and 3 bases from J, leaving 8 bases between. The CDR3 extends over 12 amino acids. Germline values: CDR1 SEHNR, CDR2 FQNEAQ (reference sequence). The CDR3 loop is CASSKSNYEQYF. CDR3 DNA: TGTGCCAGCAGCAAAAGCAACTACGAGCAGTACTTC.

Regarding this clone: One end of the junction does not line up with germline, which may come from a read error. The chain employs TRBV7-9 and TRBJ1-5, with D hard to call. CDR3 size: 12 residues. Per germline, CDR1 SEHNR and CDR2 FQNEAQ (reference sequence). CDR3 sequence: CSSSLRYQPQHF. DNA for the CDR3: TGTTCCAGCAGCCTACGTTATCAGCCCCAGCATTTT.

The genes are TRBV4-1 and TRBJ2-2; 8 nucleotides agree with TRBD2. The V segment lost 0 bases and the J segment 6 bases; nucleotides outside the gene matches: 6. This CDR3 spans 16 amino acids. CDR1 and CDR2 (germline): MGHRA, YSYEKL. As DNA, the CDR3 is TGCGCCAGCAGCCAAGAGGCCGGGGGGGCCGCCGGGGAGCTGTTTTTT. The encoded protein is CASSQEAGGAAGELFF.

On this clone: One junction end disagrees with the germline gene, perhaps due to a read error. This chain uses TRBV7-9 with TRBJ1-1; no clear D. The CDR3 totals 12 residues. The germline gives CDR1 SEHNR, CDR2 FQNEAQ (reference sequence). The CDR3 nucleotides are TGTTCCAGCACCACCGCGCCCTTCGAAGCTTTCTTT. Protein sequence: CSSTTAPFEAFF. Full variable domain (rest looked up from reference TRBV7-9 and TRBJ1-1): DTGVSQNPRHKITKRGQNVTFRCDPISEHNRLYWYRQTLGQGPEFLTYFQNEAQLEKSRLLSDRFSAERPKGSFSTLEIQRTEQGDSAMYLCSSTTAPFEAFFGQGTRLTVV.

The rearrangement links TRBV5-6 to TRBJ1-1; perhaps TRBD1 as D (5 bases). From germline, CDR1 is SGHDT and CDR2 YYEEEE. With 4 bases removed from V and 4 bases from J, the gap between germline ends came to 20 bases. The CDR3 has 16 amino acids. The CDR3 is CASSGFVGGRGTEAFF. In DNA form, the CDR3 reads TGTGCCAGCAGCGGTTTCGTTGGGGGGAGAGGCACTGAAGCTTTCTTT.

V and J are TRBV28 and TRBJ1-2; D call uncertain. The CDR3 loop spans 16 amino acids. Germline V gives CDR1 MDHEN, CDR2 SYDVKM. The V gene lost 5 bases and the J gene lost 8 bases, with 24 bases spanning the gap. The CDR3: CASSTLGRIEVEGYTF. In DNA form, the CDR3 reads TGTGCCAGCAGTACACTAGGACGAATCGAAGTGGAAGGCTACACCTTC.

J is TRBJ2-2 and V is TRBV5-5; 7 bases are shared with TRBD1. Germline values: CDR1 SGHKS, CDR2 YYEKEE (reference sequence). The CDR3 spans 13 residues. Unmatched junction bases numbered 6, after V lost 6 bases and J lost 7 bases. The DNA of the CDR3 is TGTGCCAGCACCGACAGGGCTGGCGGGGAGCTGTTTTTT. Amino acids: CASTDRAGGELFF. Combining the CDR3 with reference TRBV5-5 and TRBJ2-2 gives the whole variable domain DAGVTQSPTHLIKTRGQQVTLRCSPISGHKSVSWYQQVLGQGPQFIFQYYEKEERGRGNFPDRFSARQFPNYSSELNVNALLLGDSALYLCASTDRAGGELFFGEGSRLTVL.

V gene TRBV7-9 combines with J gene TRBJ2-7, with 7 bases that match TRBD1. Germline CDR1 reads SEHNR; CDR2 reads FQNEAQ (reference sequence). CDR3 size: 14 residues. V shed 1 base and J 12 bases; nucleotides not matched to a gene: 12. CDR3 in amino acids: CASSLGQGLGEWYF. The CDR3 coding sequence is TGTGCCAGCAGCTTAGGACAGGGTTTGGGCGAGTGGTACTTC.

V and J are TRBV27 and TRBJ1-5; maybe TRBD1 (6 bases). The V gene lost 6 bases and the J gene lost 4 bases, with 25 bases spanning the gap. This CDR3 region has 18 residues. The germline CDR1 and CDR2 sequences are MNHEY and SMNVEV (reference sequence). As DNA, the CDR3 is TGTGCCAGCAGCGGACGGGACAATGGAACACGGGGAAATCAGCCCCAGCATTTT. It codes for CASSGRDNGTRGNQPQHF.

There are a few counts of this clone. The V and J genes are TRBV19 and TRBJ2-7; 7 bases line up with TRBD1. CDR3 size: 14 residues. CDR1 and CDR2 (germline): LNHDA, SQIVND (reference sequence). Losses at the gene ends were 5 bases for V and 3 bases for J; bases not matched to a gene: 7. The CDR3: CASSLGTVSYEQYF. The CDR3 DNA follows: TGTGCCAGTAGTTTAGGGACAGTCAGCTACGAGCAGTACTTC.

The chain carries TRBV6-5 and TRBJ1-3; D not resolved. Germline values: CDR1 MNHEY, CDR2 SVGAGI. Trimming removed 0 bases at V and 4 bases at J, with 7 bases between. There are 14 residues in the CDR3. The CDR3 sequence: CASSYSGRGNTIYF. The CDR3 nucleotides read TGTGCCAGCAGTTACTCGGGCAGGGGAAACACCATATATTTT.

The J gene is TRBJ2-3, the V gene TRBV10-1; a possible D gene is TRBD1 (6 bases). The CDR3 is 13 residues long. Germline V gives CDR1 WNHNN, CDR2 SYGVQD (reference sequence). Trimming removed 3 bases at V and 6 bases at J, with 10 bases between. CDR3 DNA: TGCGCCAGCAGTGACCGACAGGTCGATACGCAGTATTTT. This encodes CASSDRQVDTQYF.

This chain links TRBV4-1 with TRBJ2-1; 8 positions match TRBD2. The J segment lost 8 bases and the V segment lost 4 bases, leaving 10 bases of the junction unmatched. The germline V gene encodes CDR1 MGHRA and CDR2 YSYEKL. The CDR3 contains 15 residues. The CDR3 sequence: CASSRSSSGVYEQFF. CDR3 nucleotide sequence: TGCGCCAGCAGCCGTAGTAGTAGCGGGGTATATGAGCAGTTCTTC.

The CDR3 is CASSYGPSGWGETQYF. CDR3 in DNA: TGTGCCAGCAGTTACGGCCCCAGCGGTTGGGGAGAGACCCAGTACTTC. The chain links TRBV6-5 to TRBJ2-5, with TRBD2 as a possible D gene (5 bases). The germline V gene encodes CDR1 MNHEY and CDR2 SVGAGI. The CDR3 runs 16 residues. Trimming took 2 bases from V and 4 from J, leaving 17 bases between them.

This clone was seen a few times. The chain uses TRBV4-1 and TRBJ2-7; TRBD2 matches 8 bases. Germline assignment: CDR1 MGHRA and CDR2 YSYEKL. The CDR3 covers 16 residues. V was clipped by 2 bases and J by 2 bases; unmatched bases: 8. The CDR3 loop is CASSQQAGDTAYEQYF. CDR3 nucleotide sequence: TGCGCCAGCAGCCAACAAGCGGGGGACACCGCCTACGAGCAGTACTTC.

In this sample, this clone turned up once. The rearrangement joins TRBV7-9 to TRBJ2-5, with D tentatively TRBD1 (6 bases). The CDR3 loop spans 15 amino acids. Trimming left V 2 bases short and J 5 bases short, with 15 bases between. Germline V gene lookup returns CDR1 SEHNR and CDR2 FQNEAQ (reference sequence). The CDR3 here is CASSLSRGKAETQYF. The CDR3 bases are TGTGCCAGCAGCTTATCCAGGGGTAAGGCGGAGACCCAGTACTTC.

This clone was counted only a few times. This chain's CDR3 is CASSLPGEWEQYF. CDR3 nucleotides: TGTGCCAGCAGTTTACCAGGGGAGTGGGAGCAGTACTTC. The chain carries TRBV7-6 and TRBJ2-7; tentative D call: TRBD1 (6 bases). This CDR3 is built from 13 residues. The V end lost 6 bases, the J end lost 7 bases, and 16 bases lay between the germline ends. Germline CDR1 is SGHVS and CDR2 is FNYEAQ.

CDR3 sequence (DNA): TGTGCCATCAGTCCCACAGGGTACCCCTACGAGCAGTACTTC. This translates into CAISPTGYPYEQYF. This chain uses TRBV10-3 with TRBJ2-7, with D possibly being TRBD1 (6 bases). This CDR3 is 14 amino acids long. Germline assignment: CDR1 ENHRY and CDR2 SYGVKD. Trimming removed 5 bases at V and 2 bases at J, with 13 bases between.

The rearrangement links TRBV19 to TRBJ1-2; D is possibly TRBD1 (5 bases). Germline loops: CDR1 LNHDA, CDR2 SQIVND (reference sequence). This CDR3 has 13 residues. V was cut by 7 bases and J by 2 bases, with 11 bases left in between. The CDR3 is CASTWGVNYGYTF. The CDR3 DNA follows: TGTGCCAGTACATGGGGGGTGAACTATGGCTACACCTTC. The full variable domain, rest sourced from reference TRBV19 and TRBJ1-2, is DGGITQSPKYLFRKEGQNVTLSCEQNLNHDAMYWYRQDPGQGLRLIYYSQIVNDFQKGDIAEGYSVSREKKESFPLTVTSAQKNPTAFYLCASTWGVNYGYTFGSGTRLTVV.

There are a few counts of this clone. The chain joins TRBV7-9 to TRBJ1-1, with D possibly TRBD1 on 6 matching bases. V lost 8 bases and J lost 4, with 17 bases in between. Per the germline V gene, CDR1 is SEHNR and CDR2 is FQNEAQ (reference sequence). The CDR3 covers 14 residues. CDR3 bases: TGTGCCAGCCCTACCGAAGGGGGTGGCACTGAAGCTTTCTTT. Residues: CASPTEGGGTEAFF.

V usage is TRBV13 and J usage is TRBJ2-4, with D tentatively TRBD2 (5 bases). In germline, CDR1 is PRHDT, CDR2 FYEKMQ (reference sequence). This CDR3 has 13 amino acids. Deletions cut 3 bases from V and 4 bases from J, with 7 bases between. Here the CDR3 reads CASSFTGKNIQYF. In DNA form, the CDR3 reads TGTGCCAGCAGCTTTACGGGGAAAAACATTCAGTACTTC.

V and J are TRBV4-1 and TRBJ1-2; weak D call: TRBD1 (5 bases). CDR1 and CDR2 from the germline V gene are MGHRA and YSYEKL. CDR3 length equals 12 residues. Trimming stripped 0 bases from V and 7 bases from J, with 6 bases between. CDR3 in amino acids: CASSQDRVGYTF. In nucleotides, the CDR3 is TGCGCCAGCAGCCAAGACAGGGTTGGCTACACCTTC.

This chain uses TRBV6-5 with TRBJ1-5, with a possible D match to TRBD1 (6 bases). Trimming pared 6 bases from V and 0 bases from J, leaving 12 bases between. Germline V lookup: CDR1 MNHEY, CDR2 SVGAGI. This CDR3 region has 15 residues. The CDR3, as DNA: TGTGCCAGCAGCATGACAGGCAATAGCAATCAGCCCCAGCATTTT. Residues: CASSMTGNSNQPQHF.

CDR3 sequence: CASRGYDFAGYGYTF. The CDR3 DNA is TGTGCCAGCAGAGGGTATGACTTCGCGGGCTATGGCTACACCTTC. The chain combines TRBV2 with TRBJ1-2, with D uncertain. The CDR3 loop spans 15 amino acids. Trimming cost V 6 bases and J 4 bases, with 18 bases left between them. The germline V gene has CDR1 SNHLY and CDR2 FYNNEI.